This T cell receptor beta chain was captured by sequencing in a study of brain T cells in children with intractable seizures. Time point in this sample: blood from clinic visit 5 months post-surgery; TSC patient then seizure free. Surgery cases with the highest brain T cell transcript signatures were chosen for sequencing. CDR1 and CDR2 (germline): GTSNPN, SVGIG (reference sequence). Trimming at V came to 0 bases and at J to 5 bases, leaving 5 bases not matched to a gene. This CDR3 region has 14 residues. Turning to this clone: What it binds is not known.

Using immunoSEQ multiplex PCR, the repertoire was profiled, and TCRdb retains in-frame clones only, with some absent. The sample contains about 340,000 clones, over 90% of which appear only once. Study-level points and caveats: Viral specificity was inferred only from CDR3 similarity; HCMV serostatus was unknown.

This clonotype was obtained from a boy under two years old with tuberous sclerosis and intractable seizures. V gene TRBV30 combines with J gene TRBJ2-3; TRBD2 aligns across 7 bases. The sequences come from peripheral blood, collected approximately 5 months after surgery. The CDR3 reads CAWSVRGEEDTQYF. In DNA, the CDR3 is TGTGCCTGGAGTGTTCGGGGGGAGGAAGATACGCAGTATTTT.